Following are 4 T cell receptor beta chains from one sample sequenced in a study of blood T cell repertoires in COVID-19. Assay: immunoSEQ multiplex PCR; the TCRdb copy retains only in-frame clones and omits some. The sample gives approximately 280,000 clones, about 89% of which show up once; about 4.6% is in the top ten. The sample consisted of peripheral blood. The receptor source for this set is a man aged 35 to 55 with acute or convalescent COVID-19.

The chain has TRBV4-2 and TRBJ2-7, with 7 bases matching TRBD1. The CDR3 loop spans 15 amino acids. V shed 0 bases, J shed 4 bases, and the junction held 6 bases outside the gene matches. Germline values: CDR1 LGHNA, CDR2 YNFKEQ. The CDR3 DNA sequence: TGTGCCAGCAGCCAAGATAAACTACAGGGGTACGAGCAGTACTTC. Translation: CASSQDKLQGYEQYF.

This clone was seen once. The rearrangement uses TRBV5-5 and TRBJ2-1; 13 bases are shared with TRBD2. With 3 bases clipped from V and 9 bases from J, the junction kept 6 bases outside the gene matches. Germline CDR1 reads SGHKS; CDR2 reads YYEKEE (reference sequence). CDR3 length: 15 amino acids. CDR3 DNA: TGTGCCAGCAGCTCGGGGACTAGCGGGGCGGGTGAGCAGTTCTTC. This encodes CASSSGTSGAGEQFF.

The chain joins TRBV24-1 to TRBJ2-7; D perhaps matches TRBD2 (6 bases). The ends were cut back, 5 bases at V and 2 bases at J, with 9 bases in the middle. Germline-derived CDR1 and CDR2 are KGHDR and SFDVKD. The CDR3 is 13 residues long. The CDR3 reads CATSARETYEQYF. Here the CDR3 DNA reads TGTGCCACCAGTGCCCGGGAGACCTACGAGCAGTACTTC.

J is TRBJ1-1 and V is TRBV6-5, with a weak D call TRBD1 (6 bases). The CDR3 sequence is 13 residues long. Germline V gene data show CDR1 as MNHEY and CDR2 as SVGAGI. The V and J ends lost 7 bases and 5 bases respectively, with 14 bases between them. CDR3 loop: CASKGRGGTEAFF. CDR3 bases: TGTGCCAGCAAGGGCAGGGGAGGGACTGAAGCTTTCTTT.